The sequence of this T cell receptor beta chain was determined in a study of graft-versus-host responses after intestinal transplantation (dated by TCRdb to the early 2020s). Regarding the research as a whole: The transplants that recipients got were multivisceral, liver-intestinal, or isolated intestinal. Every recipient was given anti-thymocyte globulin induction, followed by approximately three years of maintenance tacrolimus and steroids. Bulk TCR-beta CDR3 sequencing was used to track graft-versus-host and host-versus-graft alloreactive T cell clones in the graft, circulation and bone marrow after intestinal transplantation. Alloreactive clones were identified by sequencing pre-transplant mixed lymphocyte reaction products and comparing these products with unstimulated pre-transplant donor and recipient T cells. The cohort enrolled 24 intestinal transplant recipients, one of whom was a retransplant, and 3 patients without pretransplant specimens were excluded. A peak of at least 4% donor T cells among recipient peripheral blood mononuclear cells was the definition used for donor T cell macrochimerism. Samples from three later patients were sequenced in-house on an Illumina MiSeq with MiXCR processing rather than by the commercial service.

Turning to this clone: Its antigen has not been determined. There are no base qualities to consult, and no much larger clone falls within one base.

CDR1 and CDR2 were assigned from the germline V gene as SGHRS and YFSETQ. V has 4 bases trimmed and J has 3 bases trimmed; junction bases matching no gene number 8. The CDR3 starts with the cysteine, ends with the phenylalanine, and has 15 residues. This entry keeps only the CDR3 DNA: 45 bases, framed from base 1. Blood samples were collected up to 4 times in the first month after transplant and then at least monthly when available. Results and caveats for the whole study, not just this receptor: In patients with donor T cell macrochimerism, the allografts had high GvH to HvG T cell clonal ratios. Conclusions were limited by the relatively low number and heterogeneity of intestinal transplant patients. GvH clones were found in recipient bone marrow, and some of the GvH clones appeared earlier in ileal mucosa or blood, which is consistent with an intestinal mucosal origin. Peak levels of circulating GvH clones were associated with declines in HvG clones early after transplant.

To prepare the library, the immunoSEQ multiplex PCR assay was applied. Adaptive Biotechnologies carried out high-throughput TCR-beta CDR3 sequencing of genomic DNA for most patients. The paper's processing steps were these. TCR sequencing data for around 19 patients were retrieved from Adaptive's ImmunoSEQ software; a few other patients were processed with MiXCR and VDJtools. CDR3 nucleotide sequences shared between donor and recipient were removed because their origin could not be assigned. At least 2-fold expansion over unstimulated cells and a minimum CFSE-low frequency of 0.002% (template counts) or 0.001% (read counts) were required for clones to be classified as alloreactive. Clones were considered mappable if detected in sequenced pre-transplant spleen, lymph node, or MLR CFSE-low populations of the donor or recipient. Cumulative frequency of alloreactive clones was calculated as a percentage of all sequences weighted by copy number. TCRdb took this table from immuneACCESS and kept in-frame rearrangements with V and J called. Such tables lack part of the clones; where checked against another copy, unresolved V genes explain under half of the gap, and the rest is unexplained. V and J calls and clone size are given by that table; D and trimming were obtained from the DNA. Recorded for this sample are 20,000 to 25,000 clones; roughly 94% of them occurred a single time. The top ten constitute 0.45% to 0.65% of the sample.

The sequences come from PBMCs, collected 156 days after intestinal transplant. The sequence was obtained from a human patient who received an intestinal transplant, so some T cells may come from the graft donor. The sequence links TRBV5-1 to TRBJ2-7; 9 central nucleotides agree with TRBD1. The bases are TGCGCCAGCAGCGCCGGGACAGGGAATCTCTACGAGCAGTACTTC. This yields the protein CASSAGTGNLYEQYF.